Each of the 12 T cell receptor beta chains below was sequenced from the same sample in a study of cytomegalovirus exposure and HLA in healthy donors. PCR was performed using 60 Vbeta and 13 Jbeta primers. Clones were sequenced by immunoSEQ multiplex PCR, and TCRdb holds only the in-frame ones, with some missing. This table has about 97,000 clones, 75% to 80% appearing once. Sequencing was carried out using PBMCs. The receptors come from a male donor in good health and CMV-seropositive.

V is TRBV19 and J is TRBJ2-7; maybe TRBD2 (6 bases). The CDR3 covers 14 residues. Germline V lookup: CDR1 LNHDA, CDR2 SQIVND (reference sequence). Trimming left V 5 bases short and J 7 bases short, with 18 bases between. CDR3 DNA sequence: TGTGCCAGTAGTGGGGGGACCCGATTTGGAGAGCAGTACTTC. Protein sequence: CASSGGTRFGEQYF.

The chain is built from TRBV6-5 and TRBJ2-3; a possible D gene is TRBD1 (6 bases). The CDR3 runs to 14 residues. Germline values: CDR1 MNHEY, CDR2 SVGAGI. V lost 3 bases and J 10 bases, leaving 17 bases between the germline ends. Written as DNA, the CDR3 is TGTGCCAGCAGTTATGGGGGCAGTTCGAGTGCGCAGTATTTT. It specifies CASSYGGSSSAQYF.

V is TRBV6-6 and J is TRBJ2-6; 7 bases agree with TRBD1. CDR3 length equals 15 residues. V was pared by 6 bases and J by 3 bases, with 5 bases of the junction left unmatched. Per the germline V gene, CDR1 is MNHNY and CDR2 is SVGAGI (reference sequence). The chain's CDR3 is CASRPRQGGANVLTF. CDR3 bases: TGTGCCAGCAGGCCTCGACAGGGTGGGGCCAACGTCCTGACTTTC.

The CDR3 protein is CASSQERDGETQYF. CDR3 coding DNA: TGTGCCAGCAGCCAAGAGCGGGACGGGGAGACCCAGTACTTC. The genes are TRBV14 and TRBJ2-5; D is perhaps TRBD2 (6 bases). The CDR3 is made up of 14 amino acids. V was shortened by 0 bases and J by 5 bases, with 10 bases between the two germline ends. Germline lookup yields CDR1 SGHDN and CDR2 FVKESK.

The genes are TRBV18 and TRBJ2-2, with 7 bases aligning to TRBD2. The CDR3 extends over 17 amino acids. Germline CDR1 KGHSH, CDR2 LQKENI. Trimming cost V 0 bases and J 1 base; bases outside gene matches: 5. CDR3 DNA sequence: TGTGCCAGCTCACCACCCCCTAGCGGAGGGAACACCGGGGAGCTGTTTTTT. This codes for CASSPPPSGGNTGELFF.

For this clone: Since a much larger clone is just one base distant, this may be a read error. The CDR3 region has the DNA TGTGCCAGCGGTCGGGGGGCTCGGGGCACTGAAGCTTTCTTT. This encodes CASGRGARGTEAFF. The chain couples TRBV6-5 to TRBJ1-1; D is perhaps TRBD1 (6 bases). V was trimmed by 8 bases and J by 4 bases, leaving 17 bases between them. Germline CDR1 reads MNHEY; CDR2 reads SVGAGI. The CDR3 extends over 14 amino acids.

This chain uses TRBV19 with TRBJ1-1; D is possibly TRBD1 (5 bases). This CDR3 comprises 13 residues. The V end was cut by 5 bases, the J end by 6 bases, with 13 bases between. Germline values: CDR1 LNHDA, CDR2 SQIVND (reference sequence). CDR3 region: CASSVTGTPEAFF. The CDR3 coding sequence is TGTGCCAGTAGTGTTACAGGAACTCCTGAAGCTTTCTTT.

This clone was picked up a small number of times. The J gene is TRBJ2-7, the V gene TRBV7-9; possibly TRBD2 for D (5 bases). The CDR3 is made up of 14 amino acids. The germline V gene has CDR1 SEHNR and CDR2 FQNEAQ (reference sequence). Trimming took 6 bases from V and 0 from J, leaving 12 bases between them. CDR3 DNA sequence: TGTGCCAGCAGGCCGGGAACTAGCTCCTACGAGCAGTACTTC. Protein sequence: CASRPGTSSYEQYF. Supplemented by reference TRBV7-9 and TRBJ2-7, the full variable domain reads DTGVSQNPRHKITKRGQNVTFRCDPISEHNRLYWYRQTLGQGPEFLTYFQNEAQLEKSRLLSDRFSAERPKGSFSTLEIQRTEQGDSAMYLCASRPGTSSYEQYFGPGTRLTVT.

The chain is built from TRBV5-1 and TRBJ2-1, with D tentatively TRBD2 (6 bases). Germline CDR1 is SGHRS and CDR2 is YFSETQ. The CDR3 spans 16 residues. Trimming took 1 base from V and 2 from J, leaving 13 bases between them. CDR3: CASSLRTGAAYNEQFF. DNA for the CDR3: TGCGCCAGCAGCTTGCGTACGGGAGCCGCCTACAATGAGCAGTTCTTC. The full variable domain, completed using reference TRBV5-1 and TRBJ2-1, is KAGVTQTPRYLIKTRGQQVTLSCSPISGHRSVSWYQQTPGQGLQFLFEYFSETQRNKGNFPGRFSGRQFSNSRSEMNVSTLELGDSALYLCASSLRTGAAYNEQFFGPGTRLTVL.

The V and J genes are TRBV19 and TRBJ2-1, with D maybe TRBD2 (6 bases). This CDR3 is built from 12 residues. Germline V gene lookup returns CDR1 LNHDA and CDR2 SQIVND (reference sequence). V was clipped by 3 bases and J by 13 bases, with 13 bases between them. In DNA form, the CDR3 reads TGTGCCAGTAGTATTGCCAGGGAGGCCCAGTTCTTC. This codes for CASSIAREAQFF. Supplemented by reference TRBV19 and TRBJ2-1, the full variable domain reads DGGITQSPKYLFRKEGQNVTLSCEQNLNHDAMYWYRQDPGQGLRLIYYSQIVNDFQKGDIAEGYSVSREKKESFPLTVTSAQKNPTAFYLCASSIAREAQFFGPGTRLTVL.

Concerning this clone: The sample contains more than one DNA sequence encoding this CDR3. The chain recombines TRBV27 with TRBJ2-7; 9 bases agree with TRBD2. Germline V gene lookup returns CDR1 MNHEY and CDR2 SMNVEV (reference sequence). V gave up 6 bases and J gave up 9 bases; unmatched junction bases: 9. This CDR3 comprises 13 residues. The CDR3 region is CASRTLSGRAQYF. The CDR3 DNA follows: TGTGCCAGCAGAACCCTTAGCGGGAGAGCGCAGTACTTC.

The V gene is TRBV10-3, the J gene TRBJ2-2, with 10 bases identical to TRBD2. With 10 bases clipped from V and 1 base from J, the junction kept 3 bases outside the gene matches. The CDR3 is 14 residues long. Germline assignment: CDR1 ENHRY and CDR2 SYGVKD. The DNA for the CDR3 is TGTGCCAGCCGGACTAGCGGGAACACCGGGGAGCTGTTTTTT. Protein sequence: CASRTSGNTGELFF.